This TCR beta chain was identified in a study of OX40 agonist ivuxolimab in advanced cancers. Findings and caveats of the study: Relative to CD4+ cells, CD8+ T cells on average had more expanded clones.

Clones were read by immunoSEQ multiplex PCR, and TCRdb kept only the in-frame ones, dropping some. The table includes around 56,000 clones, roughly 89% detected once. As concerns this clone: Antigen unknown.

Trimming cost V 1 base and J 1 base; bases outside gene matches: 7. The germline V gene has CDR1 SGHTA and CDR2 FQGNSA. CDR3 length: 16 amino acids. Sequences were derived from CD4+ or CD8+ T cells sorted from blood, sampled in a trial of the OX40 agonist ivuxolimab. This clonotype was obtained from an adult with an advanced solid tumor such as melanoma, head and neck, liver or kidney cancer. The chain uses TRBV7-2 and TRBJ2-7; 7 bases are shared with TRBD1. CDR3 residues: CASSLEGQTPSYEQYF. CDR3 sequence (DNA): TGTGCCAGCAGCTTAGAGGGACAGACCCCATCCTACGAGCAGTACTTC.